One T cell receptor beta chain is described in this entry. The antigen remains undetermined. Germline lookup yields CDR1 DFQATT and CDR2 SNEGSKA (reference sequence). The CDR3 extends over 13 amino acids. The V and J ends lost 6 bases and 2 bases respectively, with 10 bases between them. The data are from a study of T cell repertoires in cytomegalovirus infection. Turning to the study itself: Selected CMV epitopes included recently identified HLA-C-restricted ones as well as well-studied HLA-B-restricted ones. CMV infection plus the matching HLA type was flagged by public TCR beta signatures. Findings of the study overall: Carriers of CMV and the relevant HLA type were discriminated by public TCR beta frequency. It was HLA-C-restricted CMV-specific TCR beta clonotypes that dominated the response ex vivo.

TCRdb analysed the reads with MiXCR anew, one entry per CDR3 protein. Seen here are 140,000 to 150,000 distinct CDR3 sequences, more than 30% observed once, and the top ten hold around 50%. Sequencing was performed on CD8+ T cells from cultured PBMCs, taken from culture after CMV antigen stimulation. The V call is TRBV20-1, the J call TRBJ2-2, with TRBD2 as a possible D gene (6 bases). The TCR was taken from a human donor in good health (CMV status not recorded). Some clones in this sample may be carry-over from other donors' samples. This CDR3 reads CSAGTGNTGELFF. The CDR3, as DNA: TGCAGTGCCGGGACTGGAAACACCGGGGAGCTGTTTTTT.